This TCR beta chain emerged from a study of T cell repertoires in cytomegalovirus infection. Across the whole study: In the study, CMV epitopes included recently identified HLA-C-restricted and well-studied HLA-B-restricted ones. The study, taken as a whole, reports: Clonotype analysis showed dominance of the ex vivo response by HLA-C-restricted CMV-specific TCR beta clonotypes. Carriers of CMV and the relevant HLA type were discriminated by public TCR beta frequency.

To note about this clonotype: As yet, its antigen is unknown.

The CDR3 runs to 15 residues. Germline CDR1 reads DFQATT; CDR2 reads SNEGSKA (reference sequence). V lost 5 bases, J lost 3 bases, and 20 bases lay in between. Each CDR3 protein is one row after TCRdb ran MiXCR on the reads. The sample lists about 480,000 distinct CDR3 sequences, roughly a third occurring once. V usage is TRBV20-1 and J usage is TRBJ2-7; D may match TRBD1 or TRBD2 (5 bases each). Sample: cultured PBMCs, taken from culture after CMV antigen stimulation. This TCR was sampled from a human donor in good health (CMV status not recorded). Some clones in this sample may be carry-over from other donors' samples. This CDR3 reads CSAPGDLREGYEQYF. The CDR3 DNA is TGCAGTGCTCCCGGGGACCTCCGCGAAGGCTACGAGCAGTACTTC.